Below, 31 T cell receptor beta chains from the same sample are listed, as sequenced in a study of blood T cell repertoires in COVID-19. Assay used: immunoSEQ multiplex PCR; TCRdb lists only in-frame clones, some missing. The profile covers 170,000 or so clones, with 84% appearing a single time and roughly 15% taken by the ten largest. Specimen: peripheral blood. These receptors originate from a young man with active or convalescent COVID-19.

The chain recombines TRBV7-9 with TRBJ2-7; 7 bases fit TRBD1. CDR1 is SEHNR and CDR2 is FQNEAQ in the germline V gene (reference sequence). The CDR3 is 13 amino acids. J lost 4 bases, V lost 5 bases, and 5 bases had no gene match. CDR3 coding DNA: TGTGCCAGCAGCCGACGGGACAGATACGAGCAGTACTTC. This gives the protein CASSRRDRYEQYF.

This chain links TRBV6-2 or TRBV6-3 with TRBJ1-5; 9 bases fit TRBD1. Per germline, CDR1 MNHEY and CDR2 SVGEGT. The ends lost 4 bases at V and 6 bases at J; junction bases unmatched: 10. CDR3 length: 16 amino acids. CDR3 bases: TGTGCCAGCAGTTCGTCGTGGGACAGGGAGGGTCAGCCCCAGCATTTT. It translates to CASSSSWDREGQPQHF.

The chain employs TRBV5-1 and TRBJ2-1; the D gene is possibly TRBD2 (6 bases). The CDR3 length is 16 residues. Germline V lookup: CDR1 SGHRS, CDR2 YFSETQ. Trimming pared 4 bases from V and 6 bases from J, leaving 20 bases between. This CDR3 is CASSKRPGLQTNEQFF. DNA of the CDR3: TGCGCCAGCAGCAAACGACCGGGACTCCAAACCAATGAGCAGTTCTTC.

J is TRBJ2-3 and V is TRBV19, with a tentative D call TRBD1 (6 bases). This CDR3 comprises 15 residues. The V gene's germline CDR1 is LNHDA and CDR2 SQIVND (reference sequence). The germline V and J ends were trimmed by 4 bases and 1 base, with 12 bases remaining between them. CDR3 sequence (DNA): TGTGCCAGTAGTACAGGGGTGTCCGGCACAGATACGCAGTATTTT. It translates to CASSTGVSGTDTQYF.

The chain is built from TRBV3-1 (or the pseudogene TRBV3-2) and TRBJ2-5, with 7 bases that match TRBD2. The germline V gene encodes CDR1 LGHDT and CDR2 YNNKEL (reference sequence). This CDR3 has 17 amino acids. Losses at the gene ends were 4 bases for V and 3 bases for J; bases not matched to a gene: 14. The CDR3: CASSPRPSGLLEETQYF. The CDR3 DNA reads TGTGCCAGCAGCCCACGGCCTAGCGGATTGCTCGAAGAGACCCAGTACTTC.

The chain combines TRBV5-1 with TRBJ1-1, with TRBD1 as a possible D gene (5 bases). V was pared by 4 bases and J by 3 bases, with 16 bases between. The CDR3 has 15 residues. The germline CDR1 and CDR2 sequences are SGHRS and YFSETQ. The CDR3 nucleotides read TGCGCCAGCAGCCTTTACAGGATAGGTGACACTGAAGCTTTCTTT. It codes for CASSLYRIGDTEAFF.

This clone is a singleton in its sample. The gene calls are TRBV21-1 and TRBJ2-1; the D segment call TRBD2 is taken from the table without a DNA check. TRBV21-1 is classified as a pseudogene. The CDR3 consists of 13 residues. CDR3 amino acids: CASSISAYNEQFF. For the CDR3, the DNA is TGTGCCAGCAGCATTAGTGCCTACAATGAGCAGTTCTTC.

The chain uses TRBV5-1 and TRBJ1-2, with 11 bases aligning to TRBD1. The CDR3 contains 14 residues. The junction had 3 bases not matched to a gene; V was cut back by 2 bases and J by 6 bases. Germline loops: CDR1 SGHRS, CDR2 YFSETQ. Here the CDR3 reads CASSFGQGADGYTF. CDR3 nucleotides: TGCGCCAGCAGCTTTGGACAGGGGGCGGATGGCTACACCTTC. Full variable domain (remainder filled in from reference TRBV5-1 and TRBJ1-2): KAGVTQTPRYLIKTRGQQVTLSCSPISGHRSVSWYQQTPGQGLQFLFEYFSETQRNKGNFPGRFSGRQFSNSRSEMNVSTLELGDSALYLCASSFGQGADGYTFGSGTRLTVV.

This clone was seen a handful of times. The rearrangement links TRBV16 to TRBJ2-1; D remains unclear. From germline, CDR1 is KGHSY and CDR2 FQNENV. The CDR3 spans 15 residues. Trimming pared 0 bases from V and 7 bases from J, leaving 13 bases between. Here the CDR3 reads CASSQSSPRWNEQFF. The CDR3 nucleotides are TGTGCCAGCAGCCAATCGAGCCCGCGATGGAATGAGCAGTTCTTC.

The chain links TRBV28 to TRBJ1-5; tentative D call: TRBD1 (5 bases). The V end lost 2 bases, the J end lost 2 bases, and 10 bases lay between the germline ends. The length of the CDR3 is 15 residues. From germline, CDR1 is MDHEN and CDR2 SYDVKM. CDR3 in DNA: TGTGCCAGCAGTTTAAAGGGGTTAGGCAATCAGCCCCAGCATTTT. Protein: CASSLKGLGNQPQHF.

The rearrangement uses TRBV5-1 and TRBJ2-3; perhaps TRBD1 as D (8 bases). Trimming shortened V by 4 bases and J by 4 bases, and 16 bases separated the two germline ends. Germline lookup yields CDR1 SGHRS and CDR2 YFSETQ. CDR3 length equals 15 residues. The CDR3 is CASSLRTGRADTQYF. CDR3 DNA sequence: TGCGCCAGCAGCCTCCGGACAGGGAGGGCAGATACGCAGTATTTT.

The CDR3 reads CAIYTGRGIWSEAFF. CDR3 in DNA: TGTGCCATATATACCGGGAGGGGGATATGGTCTGAAGCTTTCTTT. This chain joins TRBV19 and TRBJ1-1; tentatively, D is TRBD1 (6 bases). In germline, CDR1 is LNHDA, CDR2 SQIVND (reference sequence). V was trimmed by 10 bases and J by 6 bases, leaving 24 bases between them. The CDR3 has 15 amino acids.

This clone was observed a few times. The rearrangement links TRBV29-1 to TRBJ2-7; the D gene is possibly TRBD1 (7 bases). The V gene's germline CDR1 is SQVTM and CDR2 ANQGSEA. The CDR3 length is 14 residues. Trimming left V 4 bases short and J 4 bases short, with 17 bases between. The CDR3 bases are TGCAGCGTTGGCGGGAAACAGGGGACTTACGAGCAGTACTTC. This encodes CSVGGKQGTYEQYF.

The chain carries TRBV7-6 and TRBJ1-5; 12 nucleotides line up with TRBD1. There are 18 residues in the CDR3. Germline-derived CDR1 and CDR2 are SGHVS and FNYEAQ. V shed 2 bases, J shed 2 bases, and the junction held 7 bases outside the gene matches. CDR3 residues: CASSLIGTGGRGNQPQHF. CDR3 coding DNA: TGTGCCAGCAGCTTAATAGGGACAGGGGGCAGGGGCAATCAGCCCCAGCATTTT.

The V and J genes are TRBV6-6 and TRBJ1-6; D may be TRBD1 (6 bases). V was clipped by 2 bases and J by 9 bases, with 11 bases between them. The CDR3 runs to 14 residues. The germline CDR1 and CDR2 sequences are MNHNY and SVGAGI (reference sequence). CDR3 residues: CASSYGGGGSPLHF. CDR3 coding DNA: TGTGCCAGCAGTTACGGAGGGGGGGGTTCACCCCTCCACTTT.

DNA of the CDR3: TGTGCCAGCAGCTTGGGACTAGCGGGGAACTACGAGCAGTACTTC. It translates to CASSLGLAGNYEQYF. The rearrangement uses TRBV5-6 and TRBJ2-7; the match to TRBD2 covers 11 bases. CDR3 length: 15 amino acids. Germline V gene lookup returns CDR1 SGHDT and CDR2 YYEEEE. After removal of 0 bases from V and 3 bases from J, the junction contained 2 bases not matched to a gene.

The CDR3 sequence: CASSLDGTGVENTGELFF. CDR3 bases: TGTGCCAGCAGCTTAGATGGGACAGGGGTGGAGAACACCGGGGAGCTGTTTTTT. The J gene is TRBJ2-2, the V gene TRBV11-2, with TRBD1 matching over 10 bases. The CDR3 is made up of 18 amino acids. Germline trimming cut 0 bases from V and 1 base from J; bases unmatched to any gene: 5. The germline gives CDR1 SGHAT, CDR2 FQNNGV.

This clone appeared a single time. The genes are TRBV6-6 and TRBJ2-7; 7 nucleotides line up with TRBD2. This CDR3 contains 13 residues. CDR1 and CDR2 (germline): MNHNY, SVGAGI (reference sequence). V shed 4 bases and J 4 bases; nucleotides not matched to a gene: 4. This CDR3 reads CASSSLAAYEQYF. CDR3 bases: TGTGCCAGCAGTTCCCTAGCGGCGTACGAGCAGTACTTC.

The chain carries TRBV4-2 and TRBJ1-6; no firm D call. The germline V gene has CDR1 LGHNA and CDR2 YNFKEQ. V was pared by 1 base and J by 0 bases, with 13 bases between. The CDR3 runs to 18 residues. CDR3 bases: TGTGCCAGCAGCCAAGGGGTGGGCACCAGCTCCTATAATTCACCCCTCCACTTT. The encoded protein is CASSQGVGTSSYNSPLHF.

The rearrangement uses TRBV14 and TRBJ2-3; 8 bases align to TRBD1. Unmatched junction bases numbered 9, after V lost 3 bases and J lost 1 base. Germline CDR1 SGHDN, CDR2 FVKESK. CDR3 length: 17 amino acids. CDR3 nucleotides: TGTGCCAGCAGCCATTTGCCAGGCAGGGGGCGCACAGATACGCAGTATTTT. Translation: CASSHLPGRGRTDTQYF.

The chain combines TRBV30 with TRBJ1-1; tentative D call: TRBD1 (5 bases). Trimming took off 3 bases at V and 3 bases at J, with 14 bases between the two ends. The CDR3 length is 14 residues. The germline CDR1 and CDR2 sequences are GTSNPN and SVGIG (reference sequence). CDR3 bases: TGTGCCTGGAGGAAAGGGGCCTGGGACACTGAAGCTTTCTTT. Protein sequence: CAWRKGAWDTEAFF.

The chain has TRBV5-1 and TRBJ1-2, with a tentative D call TRBD1 (6 bases). Germline V gene data show CDR1 as SGHRS and CDR2 as YFSETQ. Trimming pared 0 bases from V and 6 bases from J, leaving 9 bases between. This CDR3 has 13 residues. The CDR3 DNA is TGCGCCAGCAGCTTGGACAGGGTTAATGGCTACACCTTC. It codes for CASSLDRVNGYTF.

The chain couples TRBV18 to TRBJ1-5; the match to TRBD1 covers 7 bases. The CDR3 is 15 amino acids. Germline V lookup: CDR1 KGHSH, CDR2 LQKENI. V gave up 1 base and J gave up 6 bases; unmatched junction bases: 6. CDR3 bases: TGTGCCAGCTCACCACAGACAGGGTATGGTCAGCCCCAGCATTTT. This codes for CASSPQTGYGQPQHF.

This clone was counted a few times. The rearrangement joins TRBV11-2 to TRBJ2-3; no clear D. CDR1 and CDR2 (germline): SGHAT, FQNNGV. V was shortened by 1 base and J by 2 bases, with 7 bases between the two germline ends. This CDR3 has 14 amino acids. This chain's CDR3 is CASSLGLVTDTQYF. The CDR3 DNA sequence: TGTGCCAGCAGCTTAGGACTCGTCACAGATACGCAGTATTTT.

The chain uses TRBV6-1 and TRBJ2-5; 7 bases fit TRBD2. The J segment lost 5 bases and the V segment lost 1 base, leaving 19 bases of the junction unmatched. The length of the CDR3 is 19 residues. Germline V gene data show CDR1 as MNHNS and CDR2 as SASEGT. DNA of the CDR3: TGTGCCAGCAGTGAAGAAAGGAAGGCGAAGCGGGGTGGTATGGAGACCCAGTACTTC. This sequence encodes CASSEERKAKRGGMETQYF.

This clone has a single count. The rearrangement joins TRBV5-1 to TRBJ2-3; 9 nucleotides agree with TRBD2. This CDR3 comprises 15 residues. Per germline, CDR1 SGHRS and CDR2 YFSETQ. With V trimmed by 1 base and J by 5 bases, 5 bases remained unmatched. The DNA of the CDR3 is TGCGCCAGCAGCTTGACTAGCGGGTTATTAGATACGCAGTATTTT. This encodes CASSLTSGLLDTQYF.

The chain has TRBV5-1 and TRBJ2-2; tentative D call: TRBD1 (6 bases). This CDR3 contains 15 residues. Trimming cost V 0 bases and J 5 bases, with 11 bases left between them. Germline V gene sequence: CDR1 SGHRS, CDR2 YFSETQ. CDR3 nucleotides: TGCGCCAGCAGCTTGGAACAGGGAAGGACCGGGGAGCTGTTTTTT. Protein product: CASSLEQGRTGELFF. Filled out from reference TRBV5-1 and TRBJ2-2, the complete variable domain reads KAGVTQTPRYLIKTRGQQVTLSCSPISGHRSVSWYQQTPGQGLQFLFEYFSETQRNKGNFPGRFSGRQFSNSRSEMNVSTLELGDSALYLCASSLEQGRTGELFFGEGSRLTVL.

V and J are TRBV5-4 and TRBJ2-3; 9 bases are a match to TRBD1. Germline CDR1 and CDR2: SGHNT and YYREEE (reference sequence). V lost 2 bases, J lost 7 bases, and 5 bases stayed unmatched. The CDR3 totals 14 residues. In DNA form, the CDR3 reads TGTGCCAGCAGCTTTAGGACAGGGGCGAATACGCAGTATTTT. It is translated as CASSFRTGANTQYF.

This sequence joins TRBV27 and TRBJ1-3; no clear D gene. Trimming removed 6 bases from V and 4 bases from J, with 7 bases in between. The CDR3 extends over 12 amino acids. CDR1 is MNHEY and CDR2 is SMNVEV in the germline V gene (reference sequence). The CDR3 nucleotides read TGTGCCAGCAGATCCGTGGGAAACACCATATATTTT. Translating gives CASRSVGNTIYF.

This chain connects TRBV11-2 to TRBJ2-3, with 7 bases that match TRBD2. The CDR3 loop spans 15 amino acids. Trimming cost V 2 bases and J 2 bases; bases outside gene matches: 4. Per the germline V gene, CDR1 is SGHAT and CDR2 is FQNNGV. CDR3 loop: CASSLTGGYTDTQYF. The CDR3 DNA reads as TGTGCCAGCAGCTTAACGGGGGGATACACAGATACGCAGTATTTT. Looking up the rest from reference TRBV11-2 and TRBJ2-3 gives the full variable domain: EAGVAQSPRYKIIEKRQSVAFWCNPISGHATLYWYQQILGQGPKLLIQFQNNGVVDDSQLPKDRFSAERLKGVDSTLKIQPAKLEDSAVYLCASSLTGGYTDTQYFGPGTRLTVL.

The rearrangement joins TRBV5-1 to TRBJ1-5; 7 bases line up with TRBD1. Trimming took 0 bases from V and 4 from J; bases not matched to a gene: 1. Germline CDR1 is SGHRS and CDR2 is YFSETQ. There are 14 residues in the CDR3. CDR3 region: CASSLEGANQPQHF. The CDR3 DNA sequence: TGCGCCAGCAGCTTGGAGGGGGCGAATCAGCCCCAGCATTTT.